A single sample is the source of the 9 T cell receptor beta chains below, sequenced in a study of human T cells and chemical hapten exposure. Each CDR3 protein gets one entry after TCRdb re-called the RACE reads with MiXCR. This table holds 80,000 to 100,000 distinct CDR3 sequences, approximately 10% found once. Sample time point: patch test 3, about 24 weeks after DPC sensitization. Treatment given: therapeutic diphenylcyclopropenone sensitization with weekly scalp DPC. This specimen consisted of whole blood, obtained in connection with sensitization to the hapten diphenylcyclopropenone (DPC). These receptor sequences come from a young woman with alopecia areata. Some clones in this sample may be carry-over from other donors' samples.

This rearrangement joins TRBV25-1 to TRBJ2-3; D is uncertain. The V gene lost 2 bases and the J gene lost 2 bases, with 11 bases spanning the gap. CDR3 length: 15 amino acids. The germline V gene encodes CDR1 MGHDK and CDR2 SYGVNS. CDR3 nucleotide sequence: TGTGCCAGCAGTGAACGGAGAACTAACACAGATACGCAGTATTTT. The encoded protein is CASSERRTNTDTQYF.

This clonotype was recorded at least ten times. The chain has TRBV28 and TRBJ1-6; no definite D call. Germline-derived CDR1 and CDR2 are MDHEN and SYDVKM. CDR3 length equals 12 residues. Trimming removed 7 bases from V and 9 bases from J, with 10 bases in between. The CDR3 reads CASTRESSPLHF. The CDR3 DNA follows: TGTGCCAGCACCCGGGAGAGTTCACCCCTCCACTTT. Full variable domain (rest looked up from reference TRBV28 and TRBJ1-6): DVKVTQSSRYLVKRTGEKVFLECVQDMDHENMFWYRQDPGLGLRLIYFSYDVKMKEKGDIPEGYSVSREKKERFSLILESASTNQTSMYLCASTRESSPLHFGNGTRLTVT.

The sample holds many counts of this clonotype. The chain has TRBV10-3 and TRBJ1-5, with D tentatively TRBD1 (6 bases). Trimming stripped 2 bases from V and 4 bases from J, with 6 bases between. The CDR3 contains 13 residues. CDR1 ENHRY and CDR2 SYGVKD come from the germline V gene. This CDR3 is CAISEQGNQPQHF. In DNA, the CDR3 is TGTGCCATCAGTGAGCAGGGGAATCAGCCCCAGCATTTT.

This clonotype was seen many times. The chain uses TRBV3-1 and TRBJ2-3, with 10 bases identical to TRBD2. CDR1 is LGHDT, CDR2 YNNKEL, per germline (reference sequence). The ends lost 2 bases at V and 3 bases at J; junction bases unmatched: 5. This CDR3 comprises 16 residues. The CDR3 sequence: CASSQPSGGPTDTQYF. In DNA form, the CDR3 reads TGTGCCAGCAGCCAACCTAGCGGGGGCCCGACAGATACGCAGTATTTT.

This clonotype has at least ten counts. The V call is TRBV27, the J call TRBJ1-6; 11 bases are shared with TRBD1. V shed 4 bases, J shed 10 bases, and the junction held 9 bases outside the gene matches. CDR3 length: 16 residues. The germline V gene encodes CDR1 MNHEY and CDR2 SMNVEV (reference sequence). CDR3 protein: CASSYGGQGVWSPLHF. In DNA form, the CDR3 reads TGTGCCAGCAGTTATGGGGGACAGGGGGTGTGGTCACCCCTCCACTTT.

This sequence joins TRBV21-1 and TRBJ2-7; the table's TRBD2 call for D was not verified on the DNA. TRBV21-1 is deemed a pseudogene. There are 12 residues in the CDR3. The CDR3 loop is CASSKASGGTFV. DNA for the CDR3: TGTGCCAGCAGCAAGGCTAGCGGGGGGACTTTCGTC.

This clonotype has just a few counts. J is TRBJ1-1 and V is TRBV9; D remains ambiguous. This CDR3 is 13 amino acids long. Germline values: CDR1 SGDLS, CDR2 YYNGEE. Trimming pared 4 bases from V and 6 bases from J, leaving 13 bases between. The CDR3 loop reads CASSSFPGSEAFF. The CDR3 DNA reads as TGTGCCAGCAGCTCCTTTCCGGGGTCTGAAGCTTTCTTT.

This clonotype was found many times. The V gene is TRBV4-1, the J gene TRBJ1-1; 10 nucleotides line up with TRBD1. The junction had 8 bases not matched to a gene; V was cut back by 4 bases and J by 3 bases. The CDR3 spans 16 residues. CDR1 is MGHRA, CDR2 YSYEKL, per germline. CDR3 sequence reads: CASSPLETGGYTEAFF. CDR3 nucleotides: TGCGCCAGCAGCCCCCTGGAGACAGGGGGCTACACTGAAGCTTTCTTT.

V usage is TRBV7-9 and J usage is TRBJ2-5; 7 nucleotides match TRBD2. Per the germline V gene, CDR1 is SEHNR and CDR2 is FQNEAQ (reference sequence). With 5 bases clipped from V and 3 bases from J, the junction kept 0 bases outside the gene matches. The CDR3 runs to 12 residues. Here the CDR3 DNA reads TGTGCCAGCAGCCGGGGGGAAGAGACCCAGTACTTC. The encoded protein is CASSRGEETQYF.